This entry concerns a single TCR beta chain. The antigen remains unidentified. These data originate in a study of CD8+CD57+ T cells in acquired aplastic anemia. Study at large: CD4+ reads averaged about 9.9 million in healthy donors.

Genomic DNA provided the template from which TCR beta VDJ and CDR3 profiles were obtained. TCRdb re-analysed the reads in MiXCR, keeping a single row per CDR3 protein. The table includes roughly 190,000 distinct CDR3 sequences, roughly half detected once. The CDR3 has 15 residues. The trim removed 6 bases at V and 11 bases at J, leaving 17 bases unmatched. Germline V gene sequence: CDR1 SQVTM, CDR2 ANQGSEA. Study findings and constraints: Patients and controls had CD8+ Simpson's diversity values that were not significantly distinct.

J is TRBJ2-3 and V is TRBV29-1; 10 nucleotides match TRBD1. This clonotype was obtained from a human donor in good health, serving as a control. The material sequenced was sorted CD4+, CD8+, or CD8+CD57+ T cells (not recorded which) from PBMCs. CDR3 residues: CSVSPGQGLQWRQYF. CDR3 coding DNA: TGCAGCGTGAGTCCGGGACAGGGGCTCCAGTGGAGGCAGTATTTT.